Below, 30 T cell receptor beta chains from the same sample are listed, as sequenced in a study of CD8+ T cells in alopecia areata. Extracted RNA was reverse transcribed into cDNA, the sequencing template. Sequenced by immunoSEQ multiplex PCR; TCRdb stores in-frame clones only, minus some. The sample was found to contain roughly 260,000 clones, and every one recurs. The authors sorted pooled cutaneous lymph node cells using CD4, CD8alpha, NKG2D, NKG2ACE and other markers. The sequencing input was CD4+ T cells sorted from a lymph node. The source of these receptors is a C3H/HeJ mouse with alopecia areata. Strain haplotype at MHC: H2-k.

This clone was seen a few times. Gene names are the mouse ones. CDR3 sequence reads: CTCSADWTENYEQYF. The CDR3 bases that were read are TGCACCTGCAGTGCAGATTGGACAGAAAATTAT. The rearrangement joins TRBV1 to TRBJ2-7, with a tentative D call TRBD1 (6 bases). Read coverage stops 4 residues before the CDR3 terminus; the germline J gene supplies the remainder. The CDR3 sequence is 15 residues long. The V gene's germline CDR1 is NSQYPW and CDR2 LRSPGD (reference sequence).

As for this clone: Genes here carry mouse names. The CDR3 is cut off 4 residues early in the read; its end comes from the germline J gene. V is TRBV13-2 and J is TRBJ1-1; TRBD1 might be the D (6 bases). This CDR3 spans 14 amino acids. The germline V gene encodes CDR1 NNHNN and CDR2 SYGAGS (reference sequence). Incomplete CDR3 DNA: TGTGCCAGCGGCCCGGGACTGGGGGGGCGA. Translated: CASGPGLGGR. From start to end, the CDR3 is CASGPGLGGREVFF.

This clone was observed a few times. The listed genes are named as in mouse. The read comes to an end 4 residues before the CDR3 does, leaving the germline J gene to fill in the end. The V gene is TRBV5, the J gene TRBJ2-3; 10 nucleotides agree with TRBD2. The ends lost 4 bases at V and 1 base at J; junction bases unmatched: 2. This CDR3 has 15 amino acids. From germline, CDR1 is LGHNA and CDR2 YNLKQL (reference sequence). Partial CDR3 DNA: TGTGCCAGCAGCCCGACTGGGGGGCGTGCAGAA. As protein: CASSPTGGRAE. The full CDR3 protein reads CASSPTGGRAETLYF.

In regard to this clone: A clone one base away is much larger, so this may be a read error. Gene names refer to mouse genes. Sequencing ends 4 residues short of the CDR3 end; the germline J gene provides the rest. The gene calls are TRBV13-2 and TRBJ2-7; maybe TRBD1 (6 bases). The CDR3 has 12 amino acids. Germline CDR1 reads NNHNN; CDR2 reads SYGAGS (reference sequence). CDR3: CASGDEGDEQYF. Incomplete CDR3 DNA: TGTGCCAGCGGTGATGAGGGGGAT.

This clone has more than one count but fewer than ten. Gene names and germline refer to mouse. The read ends 4 residues early relative to the CDR3; the germline J gene fills the gap. The rearrangement joins TRBV12-1 to TRBJ2-1, with a possible D match to TRBD2 (5 bases). The CDR3 is 12 residues long. Germline V CDR1 and CDR2: SGHSN, HYEKVE. V gave up 3 bases and J gave up 6 bases, with 8 bases separating them. The sequenced CDR3 bases are TGTGCCAGCTCTTTTGGGGTTGCT. This codes for CASSFGVA. The whole CDR3 protein is CASSFGVAEQFF.

This clone was seen a handful of times. Genes and germline are mouse. The CDR3 is cut off 4 residues early in the read; its end comes from the germline J gene. The V call is TRBV14, the J call TRBJ2-3, with 7 nucleotides matching TRBD1. Germline V gene sequence: CDR1 SGHDT, CDR2 FRDEAV. The CDR3 is 15 residues long. J gave up 0 bases and V 4 bases, and 5 bases lay outside the gene matches. The CDR3 region is CASSRGQPSAETLYF. The CDR3 DNA, read in part, is TGTGCCAGCAGTCGGGGACAGCCTAGTGCAGAA.

Only a few counts were recorded for this clone. Germline and genes here are mouse. With the read ending 4 residues before the CDR3 end, the germline J gene is used to fill in that end. The sample has other DNA sequences that encode this CDR3 too. The chain employs TRBV31 and TRBJ2-2; a possible D gene is TRBD1 (6 bases). The germline V gene has CDR1 GKSSPN and CDR2 SITVG. The CDR3 sequence is 14 residues long. V lost 0 bases to trimming and J lost 4 bases, with 9 bases between them. CDR3 loop: CAWSLEGGTGQLYF. CDR3 DNA, as far as it was read: TGTGCCTGGAGTCTAGAAGGGGGCACCGGG.

In its sample, this clone was seen a few times. All gene names here are mouse names. The sequenced fragment ends 4 residues before the CDR3 boundary, so the rest is inferred from the germline J gene. This chain joins TRBV1 and TRBJ2-5; D unclear. Germline V CDR1 and CDR2: NSQYPW, LRSPGD (reference sequence). This CDR3 region has 12 residues. Incomplete CDR3 DNA: TGCACCTGCAGTGGGAAGGGAGAC. It specifies CTCSGKGD. The CDR3 in full is CTCSGKGDTQYF. Based on the CDR3 plus reference TRBV1 and TRBJ2-5, the full variable domain is VTLLEQNPRWRLVPRGQAVNLRCILKNSQYPWMSWYQQDLQKQLQWLFTLRSPGDKEVKSLPGADYLATRVTDTELRLQVANMSQGRTLYCTCSGKGDTQYFGPGTRLLVL.

With respect to this clone: Gene and germline names: mouse. With the read ending 4 residues before the CDR3 end, the germline J gene is used to fill in that end. This specimen includes other DNA sequences encoding the same CDR3. The rearrangement joins TRBV13-1 to TRBJ2-7, with 7 bases fitting TRBD2. Germline CDR1 and CDR2: NSHNY and SYGAGN. This CDR3 spans 14 amino acids. V shed 1 base and J 3 bases; nucleotides not matched to a gene: 4. The CDR3 region is CASSDPGGDYEQYF. CDR3 DNA, as far as it was read: TGTGCCAGCAGTGATCCGGGGGGGGACTAT.

Of note for this clone: Gene names refer to mouse genes. The read ends 4 residues before the CDR3 terminus; that terminus is restored from the germline J gene. The chain has TRBV19 and TRBJ2-1; TRBD2 aligns across 7 bases. Germline V gene lookup returns CDR1 FNHDT and CDR2 SITEND (reference sequence). Trimming took 4 bases from V and 0 from J; bases not matched to a gene: 7. CDR3 length: 16 residues. The covered CDR3 bases are TGTGCCAGCAGTCCTCCGGGACTGAATAACTATGCT. Translating it yields CASSPPGLNNYA. The whole CDR3 sequence is CASSPPGLNNYAEQFF.

This clone was found a few times. Genes here carry mouse names. The read terminates 4 residues before the CDR3 end, so the remaining end is supplied by the germline J gene. V and J are TRBV13-1 and TRBJ2-5; 9 nucleotides match TRBD1. The CDR3 runs 13 residues. Germline-derived CDR1 and CDR2 are NSHNY and SYGAGN. The sequenced part of the CDR3 DNA is TGTGCCAGCAAAAGGACAGGGGAAGAC. Its translation is CASKRTGED. The full CDR3 protein reads CASKRTGEDTQYF.

This clone came up a few times. The germline and genes are mouse ones. Sequencing ends 4 residues short of the CDR3 end; the germline J gene provides the rest. J is TRBJ2-5 and V is TRBV13-1, with 9 bases fitting TRBD1. Germline V gene lookup returns CDR1 NSHNY and CDR2 SYGAGN. The CDR3 consists of 14 residues. CDR3 sequence reads: CASSTGGSGDTQYF. CDR3 DNA, as far as it was read: TGTGCCAGCAGTACAGGGGGCAGTGGAGAC.

This clone turned up a few times. Any gene name here is a mouse gene name. Read coverage stops 4 residues before the CDR3 terminus; the germline J gene supplies the remainder. The chain links TRBV19 to TRBJ2-7, with D possibly being TRBD1 (6 bases). The CDR3 is 12 amino acids. V lost 6 bases, J lost 2 bases, and 9 bases lay in between. From germline, CDR1 is FNHDT and CDR2 SITEND (reference sequence). The chain's CDR3 is CASTWDTYEQYF. The sequenced CDR3 bases are TGTGCCAGCACTTGGGACACCTAT.

This clone came up a few times. The gene symbols are mouse symbols. The DNA ends 4 residues before the CDR3 does, and the rest of the CDR3 is filled in from the germline J gene. The genes are TRBV29 and TRBJ1-1; unclear D gene. The germline V gene has CDR1 MSHET and CDR2 SYDVDS. This CDR3 comprises 12 residues. The V end lost 4 bases, the J end lost 2 bases, and 5 bases lay between the germline ends. The CDR3 is CASSSSNTEVFF. The DNA read from the CDR3 is TGTGCTAGCAGTTCCAGTAACACA.

On this clone itself: All gene names here are mouse names. The read stops 4 residues short of the end of the CDR3; the missing end is completed from the germline J gene. Other DNA sequences within the sample encode an identical CDR3. The chain combines TRBV31 with TRBJ2-4, with D possibly matching TRBD2 (7 bases). This CDR3 comprises 14 residues. V lost 0 bases to trimming and J lost 3 bases, with 10 bases between them. Germline V gives CDR1 GKSSPN, CDR2 SITVG. The sequenced part of the CDR3 DNA is TGTGCCTGGAGTCTAGAGGGGGGCCAAAAC. Its protein product is CAWSLEGGQN. The CDR3 as a whole reads CAWSLEGGQNTLYF.

Concerning this clone itself: All gene names here are mouse names. The CDR3 end lies 4 residues beyond the end of the read and is filled in from the germline J gene. The sample has other DNA sequences that encode this CDR3 too. The chain joins TRBV13-1 to TRBJ2-5; 7 positions match TRBD1. From germline, CDR1 is NSHNY and CDR2 SYGAGN. The CDR3 has 14 residues. Germline trimming cut 5 bases from V and 0 bases from J; bases unmatched to any gene: 3. The part of the CDR3 DNA that was read is TGTGCCAGCAGCCGGGACAGTAACCAAGAC. Translating it yields CASSRDSNQD. Given in full, the CDR3 is CASSRDSNQDTQYF.

This clone was counted ten times or more. Gene labels here are mouse ones. The CDR3 end falls 4 residues outside the read, so it is completed with the germline J gene. The chain joins TRBV17 to TRBJ2-2, with D tentatively TRBD1 (5 bases). In germline, CDR1 is MNHDT, CDR2 YYDKIL. This CDR3 spans 15 amino acids. Trimming cost V 1 base and J 4 bases, with 10 bases left between them. The sequenced part of the CDR3 DNA is TGTGCTAGCAGTAGAGGCAGGGAAAGCACCGGG. This sequence encodes CASSRGRESTG. The whole CDR3 protein reads CASSRGRESTGQLYF.

Comments on this clone: Gene names are the mouse ones. The read falls 4 residues short of the CDR3 end, and the missing part is taken from the germline J gene. The chain combines TRBV13-2 with TRBJ1-2, with 8 bases matching TRBD1. Germline-derived CDR1 and CDR2 are NNHNN and SYGAGS (reference sequence). This CDR3 spans 14 amino acids. Trimming cost V 2 bases and J 4 bases; bases outside gene matches: 4. The CDR3 sequence is CASGDRGRSSDYTF. CDR3 DNA, as far as it was read: TGTGCCAGCGGTGACAGGGGGCGAAGCTCC.

This clone was counted between two and nine times. Genes and germline are mouse. The read gets to within 4 residues of the CDR3 end, and the germline J gene fills in the rest. V usage is TRBV17 and J usage is TRBJ2-1; 7 bases fit TRBD2. Looked up from germline, CDR1 is MNHDT and CDR2 is YYDKIL. J was trimmed by 1 base and V by 8 bases; bases with no gene match: 2. The length of the CDR3 is 13 residues. CDR3 region: CASSWGNYAEQFF. Partial CDR3 DNA: TGTGCTAGCTCCTGGGGGAACTATGCT. Supplemented by reference TRBV17 and TRBJ2-1, the full variable domain reads DTTVKQNPRYKLARVGKPVNLICSQTMNHDTMYWYQKKPNQAPKLLLFYYDKILNREADTFEKFQSSRPNNSFCSLYIGSAGLEYSAMYLCASSWGNYAEQFFGPGTRLTVL.

This clone has a handful of counts. The genes and germline here are from mouse. The CDR3 end falls 4 residues outside the read, so it is completed with the germline J gene. The chain uses TRBV13-1 and TRBJ2-5, with 8 bases fitting TRBD2. Germline CDR1 is NSHNY and CDR2 is SYGAGN. The CDR3 extends over 13 amino acids. CDR3 sequence: CASSMGGEDTQYF. The sequenced part of the CDR3 DNA is TGTGCCAGCAGTATGGGGGGGGAAGAC.

With regard to this clone: Gene labels here are mouse ones. Here the CDR3 reads CASSDDTGGYAEQFF. The DNA read from the CDR3 is TGTGCCAGCAGTGATGACACAGGGGGCTATGCT. The V and J genes are TRBV13-1 and TRBJ2-1; 8 bases are shared with TRBD1. Read coverage stops 4 residues before the CDR3 terminus; the germline J gene supplies the remainder. Trimming cost V 0 bases and J 3 bases; bases outside gene matches: 2. Germline V gene lookup returns CDR1 NSHNY and CDR2 SYGAGN. CDR3 length equals 15 residues.

A word on this clone: Genes here carry mouse names. The read halts 4 residues ahead of the CDR3 end, with the missing end drawn from the germline J gene. This chain links TRBV13-1 with TRBJ2-3; 7 positions match TRBD1. This CDR3 contains 13 residues. V lost 5 bases to trimming and J lost 3 bases; unmatched junction nucleotides: 3. Germline V lookup: CDR1 NSHNY, CDR2 SYGAGN. The CDR3 sequence is CASREDRAETLYF. CDR3 DNA (partial): TGTGCCAGCAGGGAGGACAGGGCAGAA.

With regard to this clone: The genes are named according to mouse. The CDR3 extends 4 residues past the end of the read, so its final part is completed from the germline J gene. The chain has TRBV13-3 and TRBJ2-7; D is perhaps TRBD1 (5 bases). Germline V gene sequence: CDR1 NNHDY, CDR2 SYVADS. The CDR3 sequence is 14 residues long. Trimming removed 2 bases at V and 0 bases at J, with 9 bases between. Partial CDR3 DNA: TGTGCCAGCAGTGAGAGACAGAGCTCCTAT. This translates into CASSERQSSY. The whole CDR3 sequence reads CASSERQSSYEQYF.

This clone occurred a few times. Genes and germline come from the mouse. With the read ending 4 residues before the CDR3 end, the germline J gene is used to fill in that end. The V and J genes are TRBV5 and TRBJ2-5; no clear D. CDR1 LGHNA and CDR2 YNLKQL come from the germline V gene (reference sequence). The CDR3 is 12 amino acids. The chain's CDR3 is CASSQNRDTQYF. Partial CDR3 DNA: TGTGCCAGCAGCCAAAACAGAGAC.

This clone appeared a few times. These gene names are mouse names. The sequenced part of the CDR3 DNA is TGTGCCAGCGGTTCCAGACAGTATAATTCGCCC. As protein: CASGSRQYNSP. The whole CDR3 sequence is CASGSRQYNSPLYF. The chain is built from TRBV13-2 and TRBJ1-6, with a weak D call TRBD1 (5 bases). Coverage ceases 3 residues before the CDR3 finishes, and the germline J gene fills in the end. TRBJ1-6 is filed as an ORF, its function uncertain. CDR1 and CDR2 (germline): NNHNN, SYGAGS (reference sequence). The CDR3 runs 14 residues. V lost 4 bases and J 4 bases, leaving 9 bases between the germline ends.

This clone showed up just a few times. Gene names are the mouse ones. The CDR3 end is not reached by the read, which stops 4 residues before it; the germline J gene fills it in. J is TRBJ2-7 and V is TRBV13-1; no reliable D call. Trimming removed 5 bases at V and 3 bases at J, with 12 bases between. Germline V gene sequence: CDR1 NSHNY, CDR2 SYGAGN. This CDR3 is built from 13 residues. The covered CDR3 bases are TGTGCCAGCAGAACCTCTCAGTACTAT. Protein sequence: CASRTSQYY. The CDR3 as a whole reads CASRTSQYYEQYF.

This clone has a handful of counts. The gene names given are mouse names. The read gets to within 4 residues of the CDR3 end, and the germline J gene fills in the rest. The chain uses TRBV19 and TRBJ2-5; D is possibly TRBD1 (5 bases). From germline, CDR1 is FNHDT and CDR2 SITEND (reference sequence). V was pared by 5 bases and J by 1 base, with 11 bases between. There are 14 residues in the CDR3. CDR3 sequence reads: CASSPGQYQDTQYF. The sequenced part of the CDR3 DNA is TGTGCCAGCAGCCCCGGACAATACCAAGAC. The full variable domain, in which reference TRBV19 and TRBJ2-5 provide the parts outside the CDR3, is GGIITQTPKFLIGQEGQKLTLKCQQNFNHDTMYWYRQDSGKGLRLIYYSITENDLQKGDLSEGYDASREKKSSFSLTVTSAQKNEMAVFLCASSPGQYQDTQYFGPGTRLLVL.

Comments on this clone: The genes are named according to mouse. The read ends 4 residues shy of where the CDR3 ends; the end is completed using the germline J gene. The chain employs TRBV17 and TRBJ2-1, with no clear D. V was pared by 6 bases and J by 5 bases, with 8 bases between. CDR3 length: 12 residues. Looked up from germline, CDR1 is MNHDT and CDR2 is YYDKIL. The CDR3 DNA, read in part, is TGTGCTAGCAGCCCCAGAAATGCT. Protein sequence: CASSPRNA. The entire CDR3 is CASSPRNAEQFF.

A few counts support this clone. Gene names denote mouse genes. CDR3 in amino acids: CASSDVGTGVEAEQFF. The CDR3 DNA, read in part, is TGTGCCAGCAGTGATGTAGGGACTGGGGTTGAGGCT. This rearrangement joins TRBV13-1 to TRBJ2-1; 10 bases are shared with TRBD2. The CDR3 end lies 4 residues beyond the end of the read and is filled in from the germline J gene. The CDR3 extends over 16 amino acids. Germline CDR1 is NSHNY and CDR2 is SYGAGN.

The table lists this clone with a few counts. The gene names given are mouse names. The DNA ends 4 residues before the CDR3 does, and the rest of the CDR3 is filled in from the germline J gene. The sample carries other DNA sequences with the same CDR3. The V and J genes are TRBV1 and TRBJ2-5, with a possible D match to TRBD1 (6 bases). The CDR3 is made up of 15 amino acids. Trimming took 0 bases from V and 3 from J, leaving 10 bases between them. Germline CDR1 is NSQYPW and CDR2 is LRSPGD (reference sequence). Here the CDR3 reads CTCSADLGQQDTQYF. Incomplete CDR3 DNA: TGCACCTGCAGTGCAGACCTGGGACAACAAGAC. Together with reference TRBV1 and TRBJ2-5, the CDR3 gives the full variable domain: VTLLEQNPRWRLVPRGQAVNLRCILKNSQYPWMSWYQQDLQKQLQWLFTLRSPGDKEVKSLPGADYLATRVTDTELRLQVANMSQGRTLYCTCSADLGQQDTQYFGPGTRLLVL.